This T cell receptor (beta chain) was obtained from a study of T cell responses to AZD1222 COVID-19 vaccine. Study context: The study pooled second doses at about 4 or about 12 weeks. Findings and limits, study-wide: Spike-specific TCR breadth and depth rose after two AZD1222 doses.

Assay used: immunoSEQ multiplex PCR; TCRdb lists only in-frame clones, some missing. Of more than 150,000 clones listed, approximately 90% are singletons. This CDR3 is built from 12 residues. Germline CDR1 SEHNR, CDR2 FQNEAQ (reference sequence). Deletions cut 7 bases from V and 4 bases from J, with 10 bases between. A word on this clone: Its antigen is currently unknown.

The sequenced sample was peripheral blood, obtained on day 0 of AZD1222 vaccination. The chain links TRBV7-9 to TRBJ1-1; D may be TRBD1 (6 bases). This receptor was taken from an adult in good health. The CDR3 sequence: CASTRGRTEAFF. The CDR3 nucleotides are TGTGCCAGCACCCGGGGGCGCACTGAAGCTTTCTTT.